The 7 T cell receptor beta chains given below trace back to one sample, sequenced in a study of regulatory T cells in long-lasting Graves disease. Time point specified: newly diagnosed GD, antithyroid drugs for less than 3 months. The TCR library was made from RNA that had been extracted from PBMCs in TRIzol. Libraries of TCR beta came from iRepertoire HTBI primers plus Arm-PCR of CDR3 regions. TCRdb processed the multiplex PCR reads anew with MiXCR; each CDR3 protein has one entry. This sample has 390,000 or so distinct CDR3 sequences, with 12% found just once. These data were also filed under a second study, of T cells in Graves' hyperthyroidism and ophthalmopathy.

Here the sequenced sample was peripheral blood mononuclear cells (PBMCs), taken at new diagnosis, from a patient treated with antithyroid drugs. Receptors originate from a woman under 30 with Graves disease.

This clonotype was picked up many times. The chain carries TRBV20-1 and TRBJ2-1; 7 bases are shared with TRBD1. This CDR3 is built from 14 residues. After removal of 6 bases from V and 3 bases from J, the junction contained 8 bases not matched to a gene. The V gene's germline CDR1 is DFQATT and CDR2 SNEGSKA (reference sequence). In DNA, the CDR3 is TGCAGTGCCCCCCGACAGGGCTACTACAATGAGCAGTTCTTC. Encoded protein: CSAPRQGYYNEQFF.

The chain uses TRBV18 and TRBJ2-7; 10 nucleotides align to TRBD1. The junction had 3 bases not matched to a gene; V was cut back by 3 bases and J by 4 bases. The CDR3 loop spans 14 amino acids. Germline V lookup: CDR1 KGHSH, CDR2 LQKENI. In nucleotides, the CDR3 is TGTGCCAGCTCACCGACAGGGGGCCATTACGAGCAGTACTTC. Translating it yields CASSPTGGHYEQYF.

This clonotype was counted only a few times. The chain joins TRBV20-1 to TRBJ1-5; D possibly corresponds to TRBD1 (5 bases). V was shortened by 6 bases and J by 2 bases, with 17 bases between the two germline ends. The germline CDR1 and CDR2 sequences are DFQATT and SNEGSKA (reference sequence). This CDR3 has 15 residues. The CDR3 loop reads CSARQEMGGNQPQHF. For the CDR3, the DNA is TGCAGTGCCCGGCAAGAGATGGGGGGCAATCAGCCCCAGCATTTT.

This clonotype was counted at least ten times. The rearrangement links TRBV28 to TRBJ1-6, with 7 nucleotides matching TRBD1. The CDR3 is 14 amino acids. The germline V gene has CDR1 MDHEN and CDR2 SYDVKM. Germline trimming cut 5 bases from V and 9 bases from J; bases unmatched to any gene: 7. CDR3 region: CASSNRQGGSPLHF. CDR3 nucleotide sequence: TGTGCCAGCAGTAATCGACAGGGAGGTTCACCCCTCCACTTT.

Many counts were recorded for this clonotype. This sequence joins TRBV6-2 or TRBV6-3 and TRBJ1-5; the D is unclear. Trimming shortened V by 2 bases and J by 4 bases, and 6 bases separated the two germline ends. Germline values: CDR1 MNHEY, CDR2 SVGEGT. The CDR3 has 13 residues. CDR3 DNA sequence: TGTGCCAGCAGTTACGCGGAAAATCAGCCCCAGCATTTT. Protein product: CASSYAENQPQHF.

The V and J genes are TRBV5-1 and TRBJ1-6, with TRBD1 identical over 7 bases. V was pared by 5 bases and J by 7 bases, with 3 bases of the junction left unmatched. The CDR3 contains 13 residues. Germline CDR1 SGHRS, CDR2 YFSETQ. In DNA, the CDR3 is TGCGCCAGCAGGCTAGGGGGCAATTCACCCCTCCACTTT. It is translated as CASRLGGNSPLHF. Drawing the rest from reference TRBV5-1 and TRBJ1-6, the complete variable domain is KAGVTQTPRYLIKTRGQQVTLSCSPISGHRSVSWYQQTPGQGLQFLFEYFSETQRNKGNFPGRFSGRQFSNSRSEMNVSTLELGDSALYLCASRLGGNSPLHFGNGTRLTVT.

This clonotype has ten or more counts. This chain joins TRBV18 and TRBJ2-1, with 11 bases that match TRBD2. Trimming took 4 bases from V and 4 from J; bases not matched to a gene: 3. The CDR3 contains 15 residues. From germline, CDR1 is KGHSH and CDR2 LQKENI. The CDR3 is CASSRGLAEYNEQFF. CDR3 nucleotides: TGTGCCAGCTCACGGGGACTAGCGGAGTACAATGAGCAGTTCTTC.